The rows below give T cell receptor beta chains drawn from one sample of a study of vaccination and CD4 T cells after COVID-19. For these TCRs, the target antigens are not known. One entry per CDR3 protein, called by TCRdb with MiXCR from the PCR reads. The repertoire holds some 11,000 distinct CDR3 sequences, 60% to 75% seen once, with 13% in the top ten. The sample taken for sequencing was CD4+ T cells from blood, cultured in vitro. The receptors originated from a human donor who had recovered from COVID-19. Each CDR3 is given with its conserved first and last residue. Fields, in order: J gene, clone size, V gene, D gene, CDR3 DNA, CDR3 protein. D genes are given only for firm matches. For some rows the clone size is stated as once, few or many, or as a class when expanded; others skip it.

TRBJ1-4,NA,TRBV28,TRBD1,TGTGCCAGCATTCGGGACAGGGCGGAAAAACTGTTTTTT,CASIRDRAEKLFF
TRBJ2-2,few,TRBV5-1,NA,TGCGCCAGCAGCTTGGAGGCGGTTTACCGTGCGAACACCGGGGAGCTGTTTTTT,CASSLEAVYRANTGELFF
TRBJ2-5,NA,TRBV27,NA,TGTGCCAGCAGTCCGTCCCGTGGGGCAGGCCAAGAGACCCAGTACTTC,CASSPSRGAGQETQYF
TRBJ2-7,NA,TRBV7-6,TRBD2,TGTGCCAGCAGCATGGGACTAGCGGGAAGGGAGCAGTACTTC,CASSMGLAGREQYF
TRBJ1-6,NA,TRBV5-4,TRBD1,TGTGCCAGCAGCCCGTGGACAGGGAATAATTCACCCCTCCACTTT,CASSPWTGNNSPLHF
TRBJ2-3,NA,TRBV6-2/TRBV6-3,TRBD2,TGTGCCAGCAGTTACACTAGCGGGAGCACAGATACGCAGTATTTT,CASSYTSGSTDTQYF
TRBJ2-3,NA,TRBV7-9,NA,TGTGCCAGCAGCCTCAAGAGCACAGATACGCAGTATTTT,CASSLKSTDTQYF
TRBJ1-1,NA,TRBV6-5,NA,TGTGCCAGCAGTTACTCGTGGAGCGGACGGACTGAAGCTTTCTTT,CASSYSWSGRTEAFF
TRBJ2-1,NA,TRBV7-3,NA,TGTGCCAGCAGCCGTTATATCCCCTACAATGAGCAGTTCTTC,CASSRYIPYNEQFF
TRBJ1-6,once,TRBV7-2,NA,TGTGCCAGCAGCGCGTCGGCCGGGGGACACAATGTCCCTTCACCCCTCCACTTT,CASSASAGGHNVPSPLHF
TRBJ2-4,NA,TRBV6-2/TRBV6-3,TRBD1,TGTGCCAGCAGTTATGACAGGGGCCAAGACCTAGCCAAAAACATTCAGTACTTC,CASSYDRGQDLAKNIQYF
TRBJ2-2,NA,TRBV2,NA,TGTGCCAGCAGTCCCTTAGATGTCGGGGAGCTGTTTTTT,CASSPLDVGELFF
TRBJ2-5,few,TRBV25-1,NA,TGTGCCAGCAGTGACCCTCGGACAGCCCAAGAGACCCAGTACTTC,CASSDPRTAQETQYF
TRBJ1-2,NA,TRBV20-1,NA,TGCAGTGCGCATGTGGGGGGACTCTATGGCTACACCTTC,CSAHVGGLYGYTF
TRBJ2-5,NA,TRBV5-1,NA,TGCGCCAGCAGCCAAAACAGGGTTTCGGAGACCCAGTACTTC,CASSQNRVSETQYF
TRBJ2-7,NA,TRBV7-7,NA,TGTGCTAGCAGCCCAAGGGCCAACACCTACGAGCAGTACTTC,CASSPRANTYEQYF
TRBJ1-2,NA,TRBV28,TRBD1,TGTGCCAGCAGCCGGGACAGGGGGCGGGATGGCTACACCTTC,CASSRDRGRDGYTF
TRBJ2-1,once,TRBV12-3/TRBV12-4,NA,TGTGCCAGCAGTTTAAACCGTTGGAATGAGCAGTTCTTC,CASSLNRWNEQFF
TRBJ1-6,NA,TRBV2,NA,TGTGCCAGCAGTGTTCGAGACAGGAATTCACCCCTCCACTTT,CASSVRDRNSPLHF
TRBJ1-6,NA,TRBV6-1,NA,TGTGCCACCCTAGGGGGTTCTTATAATTCACCCCTCCACTTT,CATLGGSYNSPLHF
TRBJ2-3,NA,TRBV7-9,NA,TGTGCCAGCAGCGCAGGGATTACCACAGATACGCAGTATTTT,CASSAGITTDTQYF
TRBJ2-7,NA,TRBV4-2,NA,TGTGCCAGCAGCCAAGATTACAGCGGCTCCTACGAGCAGTACTTC,CASSQDYSGSYEQYF
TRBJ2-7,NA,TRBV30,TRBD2,TGTGCCTGGAGCGAGGGCGGGAGCCCCGCTAACGAGCAGTACTTC,CAWSEGGSPANEQYF
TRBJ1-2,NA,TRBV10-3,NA,TGTGCCATTCAACAGGGTAACTATGGCTACACCTTC,CAIQQGNYGYTF
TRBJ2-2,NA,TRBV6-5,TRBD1,TGTGCCAGCAGTTATGGACAGGGGGCTAGACGGGGGGAGCTGTTTTTT,CASSYGQGARRGELFF
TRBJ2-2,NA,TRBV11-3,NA,TGTGCCAGTGGGAACACCGGGGAGCTGTTTTTT,CASGNTGELFF
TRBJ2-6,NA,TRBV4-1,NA,TGCGCCAGCAGCCAAGTGAGGGGGGTTCGCTCTGGGGCCAACGTCCTGACTTTC,CASSQVRGVRSGANVLTF
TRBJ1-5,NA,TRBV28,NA,TGTGCCAGCAGAAAGGGACTGGGCAATCAGCCCCAGCATTTT,CASRKGLGNQPQHF
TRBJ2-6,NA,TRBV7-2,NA,TGTGCTAGCAGCAAAGACCCCACTGGGGCCAACGTCCTGACTTTC,CASSKDPTGANVLTF
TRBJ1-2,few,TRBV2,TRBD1,TGTGCCAGCAGTGACAGGGGGCACTATGGCTACACCTTC,CASSDRGHYGYTF
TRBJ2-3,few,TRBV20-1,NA,TGCAGTGCTAGGCACGGTGTAACAGATACGCAGTATTTT,CSARHGVTDTQYF
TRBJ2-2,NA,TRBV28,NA,TGTGCCAGCAGTTCGGCGGGGCTAGATCACACCGGGGAGCTGTTTTTT,CASSSAGLDHTGELFF
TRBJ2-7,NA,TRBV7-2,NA,TGTGCCAGCAGCTTCGACTTCCAGACCTACGAGCAGTACTTC,CASSFDFQTYEQYF
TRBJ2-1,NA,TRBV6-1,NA,TGTGCCAGCAGAAGTCCCGGGACGGCCTACAATGAGCAGTTCTTC,CASRSPGTAYNEQFF
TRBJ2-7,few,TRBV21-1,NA,TGTGCCAGCAGCAAAAAGCCCTACGAGCAGTACTTC,CASSKKPYEQYF
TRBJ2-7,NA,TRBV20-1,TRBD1,TGCAGTGTCCCCGGGGGGACAGGGGATGCCAGCGAGCAGTACTTC,CSVPGGTGDASEQYF
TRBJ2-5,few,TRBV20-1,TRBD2,TGCAGTGCTAGAGATCCTAGCGGGAGACCCCTACAAGAGACCCAGTACTTC,CSARDPSGRPLQETQYF
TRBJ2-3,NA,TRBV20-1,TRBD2,TGCAGTGCTAGACTCGCTAGCGGGTACCCAGATACGCAGTATTTT,CSARLASGYPDTQYF
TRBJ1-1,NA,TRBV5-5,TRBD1,TGTGCCAGCAGCAAAACCGGGACAGGGATGAACACTGAAGCTTTCTTT,CASSKTGTGMNTEAFF
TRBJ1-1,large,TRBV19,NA,TGTGCCAGTAGCCACCCATACGGGAGTACTGAAGCTTTCTTT,CASSHPYGSTEAFF
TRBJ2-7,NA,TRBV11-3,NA,TGTGCCAGCAGCCCCCGGCCGGGGAGCCACGAGCAGTACTTC,CASSPRPGSHEQYF
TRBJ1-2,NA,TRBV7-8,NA,TGTGCCAGCAGCTTAGCGGTCCTCGGGTCGGGGACCTATGGCTACACCTTC,CASSLAVLGSGTYGYTF
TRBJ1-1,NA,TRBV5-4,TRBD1,TGTGCCAGCAACCGGGACAGGGACACTGAAGCTTTCTTT,CASNRDRDTEAFF
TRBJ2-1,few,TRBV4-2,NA,TGTGCCAGCAGCCAAGATATTTACAGCGGGACACACGGTCGCCATGAGCAGTTCTTC,CASSQDIYSGTHGRHEQFF
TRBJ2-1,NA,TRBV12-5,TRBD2,TGTGCTAGTGGCGGGACTACCTACAATGAGCAGTTCTTC,CASGGTTYNEQFF
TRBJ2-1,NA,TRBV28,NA,TGTGCCAGCAGTTTACCCAACCTGAGCTCCTACAATGAGCAGTTCTTC,CASSLPNLSSYNEQFF
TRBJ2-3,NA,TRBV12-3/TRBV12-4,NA,TGTGCCAGCAGTTTATTTGGTAGGCAGTATTTT,CASSLFGRQYF
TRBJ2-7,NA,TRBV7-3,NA,TGTGCCAGCAGCTTACGGGCGGGGCGGATGACCGAGCAGTACTTC,CASSLRAGRMTEQYF
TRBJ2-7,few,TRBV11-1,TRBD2,TGTGCCAGCTCCCCCGAGGGAACTAGCGGGCGCGAGCAGTACTTC,CASSPEGTSGREQYF
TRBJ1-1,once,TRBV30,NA,TGTGCCTGGAGTCGTACAGAGAACACTGAAGCTTTCTTT,CAWSRTENTEAFF
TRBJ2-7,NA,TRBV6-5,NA,TGTGCCAGCAGTTACGGGCGGGTTGGCTACGAGCAGTACTTC,CASSYGRVGYEQYF
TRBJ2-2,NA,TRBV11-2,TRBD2,TGTGCCAGCAGCTTAGGATCTAGCGGGAGATTGAACACCGGGGAGCTGTTTTTT,CASSLGSSGRLNTGELFF
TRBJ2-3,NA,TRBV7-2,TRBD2,TGTGCCAGCACCTCGACTAGCGGGTTCACAGATACGCAGTATTTT,CASTSTSGFTDTQYF
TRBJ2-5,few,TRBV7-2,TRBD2,TGTGCCAGCAGCTCGGGACTAGCGGAGACCCAGTACTTC,CASSSGLAETQYF
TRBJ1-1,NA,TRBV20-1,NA,TGCAGTGCTAGGGTCTCTCTAAGGGGGGGTACTGAAGCTTTCTTT,CSARVSLRGGTEAFF
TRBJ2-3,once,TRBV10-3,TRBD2,TGTGCCATCAGTGTCCTAGCGGGAGTTTCCGATACGCAGTATTTT,CAISVLAGVSDTQYF
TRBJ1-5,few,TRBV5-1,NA,TGCGCCAGCAGCTTGGGGCCTGATCAGCCCCAGCATTTT,CASSLGPDQPQHF
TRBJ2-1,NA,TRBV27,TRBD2,TGTGCCAGCAGTGGACTAGCGGGATACGATGAGCAGTTCTTC,CASSGLAGYDEQFF
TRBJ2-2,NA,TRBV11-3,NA,TGTGCCAGCAGCTTAGGTCGGTCCTCCGGGGAGCTGTTTTTT,CASSLGRSSGELFF